Each of the 30 T cell receptor beta chains below was sequenced from the same sample in a study of blood T cell repertoires in COVID-19. Libraries were prepared by immunoSEQ multiplex PCR; TCRdb keeps only in-frame clonotypes and omits some of them. The sample carries a few hundred thousand clones, 87% recorded once. Sequencing was carried out using PBMCs or T cells enriched from blood (not recorded which). These receptors came from a man younger than 45 who had recovered from COVID-19.

This clone appeared a single time. The rearrangement uses TRBV27 and TRBJ2-1; no definite D call. The CDR3 is made up of 14 amino acids. The germline CDR1 and CDR2 sequences are MNHEY and SMNVEV (reference sequence). Trimming took off 8 bases at V and 0 bases at J, with 11 bases between the two ends. In DNA, the CDR3 is TGTGCCAGCGCCCTGGCATCCTCCTACAATGAGCAGTTCTTC. It is translated as CASALASSYNEQFF.

The rearrangement joins TRBV7-9 to TRBJ2-7; 9 bases agree with TRBD1. Trimming at V came to 5 bases and at J to 2 bases, leaving 13 bases not matched to a gene. Germline CDR1 and CDR2: SEHNR and FQNEAQ (reference sequence). The CDR3 contains 17 residues. The CDR3 DNA reads as TGTGCCAGCAGCCGCAATTCCGGGACAGGGAATCCCTACGAGCAGTACTTC. This translates into CASSRNSGTGNPYEQYF.

This clone was recorded a few times. The rearrangement uses TRBV28 and TRBJ2-5, with 7 bases fitting TRBD2. With 3 bases clipped from V and 2 bases from J, the junction kept 6 bases outside the gene matches. The CDR3 covers 15 residues. In germline, CDR1 is MDHEN, CDR2 SYDVKM. The CDR3 is CASSLGGGQQETQYF. CDR3 DNA sequence: TGTGCCAGCAGTTTGGGGGGAGGGCAACAAGAGACCCAGTACTTC.

V gene TRBV9 combines with J gene TRBJ1-5, with TRBD1 identical over 9 bases. The ends lost 4 bases at V and 4 bases at J; junction bases unmatched: 6. The germline V gene encodes CDR1 SGDLS and CDR2 YYNGEE. CDR3 length: 15 residues. The CDR3 coding sequence is TGTGCCAGCAGCCAAACGGGACAGGGAAATCAGCCCCAGCATTTT. This encodes CASSQTGQGNQPQHF.

This chain uses TRBV5-5 with TRBJ1-6; 7 bases are shared with TRBD1. This CDR3 has 16 amino acids. The junction had 13 bases not matched to a gene; V was cut back by 5 bases and J by 8 bases. Per the germline V gene, CDR1 is SGHKS and CDR2 is YYEKEE (reference sequence). The CDR3 bases are TGTGCCAGCAGGTCCCGAGACAGGGATTTTTATTCACCCCTCCACTTT. It is translated as CASRSRDRDFYSPLHF.

J is TRBJ2-1 and V is TRBV6-2 or TRBV6-3; 9 nucleotides align to TRBD1. Germline V CDR1 and CDR2: MNHEY, SVGEGT. There are 15 residues in the CDR3. The V and J ends lost 5 bases and 7 bases, in that order; junction bases with no gene match: 9. The DNA of the CDR3 is TGTGCCAGCAGTACACAGGGGGCGATCTTGAATGAGCAGTTCTTC. This translates into CASSTQGAILNEQFF.

The DNA of the CDR3 is TGTGCCAGCAGCGGCCAGGGGGCAAGTAATTCACCCCTCCACTTT. It specifies CASSGQGASNSPLHF. The V gene is TRBV9, the J gene TRBJ1-6, with TRBD1 identical over 8 bases. V trimming: 3 bases; J trimming: 6 bases; junction bases outside the gene matches: 5. The CDR3 consists of 15 residues. The germline V gene has CDR1 SGDLS and CDR2 YYNGEE.

This chain's CDR3 is CASSGTGSLNIQYF. The DNA of the CDR3 is TGCGCCAGCAGCGGTACAGGATCGTTAAACATTCAGTACTTC. This chain joins TRBV5-1 and TRBJ2-4; D is possibly TRBD1 (5 bases). Germline V CDR1 and CDR2: SGHRS, YFSETQ. The V gene lost 4 bases and the J gene lost 6 bases, with 14 bases spanning the gap. CDR3 size: 14 residues.

The chain couples TRBV12-5 to TRBJ1-2; 11 nucleotides agree with TRBD1. Germline V gene sequence: CDR1 LGHNT, CDR2 FRNRAP. The CDR3 contains 17 residues. V lost 6 bases and J lost 8; bases outside the gene matches: 17. DNA of the CDR3: TGTGCTAGTGGATTTACCATACCCGGACAGGGGGCAGGAGGCTACACCTTC. Translated: CASGFTIPGQGAGGYTF.

The rearrangement links TRBV5-1 to TRBJ2-5; a weak D match, TRBD1 (5 bases). V lost 8 bases and J 5 bases, leaving 16 bases between the germline ends. This CDR3 is built from 13 residues. In germline, CDR1 is SGHRS, CDR2 YFSETQ. CDR3 sequence reads: CASTNRPGETQYF. The CDR3 DNA sequence: TGCGCCAGTACCAACAGGCCAGGGGAGACCCAGTACTTC.

This clone was detected only a few times. The rearrangement joins TRBV5-5 to TRBJ2-7, with 9 bases that match TRBD1. V lost 4 bases and J lost 6; bases outside the gene matches: 8. The germline V gene has CDR1 SGHKS and CDR2 YYEKEE (reference sequence). CDR3 length: 14 residues. The CDR3 spells CASSPGTGFREQYF. For the CDR3, the DNA is TGTGCCAGCAGCCCCGGGACAGGGTTCCGCGAGCAGTACTTC.

The chain uses TRBV7-8 and TRBJ1-1, with 7 positions matching TRBD1. The length of the CDR3 is 17 residues. J lost 1 base, V lost 1 base, and 9 bases had no gene match. Germline V gene data show CDR1 as SGHVS and CDR2 as FQNEAQ. Written as DNA, the CDR3 is TGTGCCAGCAGCTTAGTAGGGACAGCAAGTTCGAACACTGAAGCTTTCTTT. Translated, it gives CASSLVGTASSNTEAFF. The full variable domain, rest sourced from reference TRBV7-8 and TRBJ1-1, is GAGVSQSPRYKVAKRGQDVALRCDPISGHVSLFWYQQALGQGPEFLTYFQNEAQLDKSGLPSDRFFAERPEGSVSTLKIQRTQQEDSAVYLCASSLVGTASSNTEAFFGQGTRLTVV.

The gene calls are TRBV6-1 and TRBJ1-5, with a tentative D call TRBD1 (6 bases). V gave up 3 bases and J gave up 0 bases, with 12 bases separating them. CDR3 length: 16 residues. CDR1 and CDR2 (germline): MNHNS, SASEGT. The CDR3 nucleotides are TGTGCCAGCAGTGATGGGACAATGTATAGCAATCAGCCCCAGCATTTT. This codes for CASSDGTMYSNQPQHF.

The chain has TRBV7-8 and TRBJ2-3; D is possibly TRBD2 (5 bases). The CDR3 is 14 residues long. Deletions cut 1 base from V and 6 bases from J, with 11 bases between. The germline CDR1 and CDR2 sequences are SGHVS and FQNEAQ. CDR3 protein: CASSLEVRRDTQYF. CDR3 nucleotides: TGTGCCAGCAGCTTAGAGGTCCGGAGGGATACGCAGTATTTT.

This clone was detected only once. CDR3: CASSVGDGFYGYTF. CDR3 DNA: TGTGCCAGCAGCGTAGGTGACGGGTTCTATGGCTACACCTTC. The genes are TRBV9 and TRBJ1-2, with D unclear. Germline assignment: CDR1 SGDLS and CDR2 YYNGEE. The CDR3 totals 14 residues. The V end was cut by 0 bases, the J end by 4 bases, with 10 bases between. Combining the CDR3 with reference TRBV9 and TRBJ1-2 gives the whole variable domain DSGVTQTPKHLITATGQRVTLRCSPRSGDLSVYWYQQSLDQGLQFLIQYYNGEERAKGNILERFSAQQFPDLHSELNLSSLELGDSALYFCASSVGDGFYGYTFGSGTRLTVV.

This clone has only one observation. The chain couples TRBV7-9 to TRBJ2-7; the match to TRBD1 covers 7 bases. CDR1 and CDR2 from the germline V gene are SEHNR and FQNEAQ (reference sequence). J lost 5 bases, V lost 1 base, and 8 bases had no gene match. There are 15 residues in the CDR3. CDR3 amino acids: CASSLEGQISHEQYF. In DNA form, the CDR3 reads TGTGCCAGCAGCTTAGAGGGACAGATTTCCCACGAGCAGTACTTC.

This clone was observed a few times. Written as DNA, the CDR3 is TGTGCCAGCAGCCAAGACAGGATTTCAACTAATGAAAAACTGTTTTTT. This encodes CASSQDRISTNEKLFF. The chain carries TRBV14 and TRBJ1-4; D uncertain. Germline lookup yields CDR1 SGHDN and CDR2 FVKESK. The germline V and J ends were trimmed by 0 bases and 0 bases, with 8 bases remaining between them. There are 16 residues in the CDR3.

V and J are TRBV4-1 and TRBJ1-6; possibly TRBD1 for D (6 bases). V dropped 0 bases and J dropped 7 bases, with 16 bases sitting between them. Germline lookup yields CDR1 MGHRA and CDR2 YSYEKL. The length of the CDR3 is 17 residues. This CDR3 is CASSQEGGGGRNSPLHF. DNA for the CDR3: TGCGCCAGCAGCCAAGAAGGGGGGGGCGGTCGGAATTCACCCCTCCACTTT.

CDR3 residues: CASSYDRVSGNYGYTF. In DNA, the CDR3 is TGTGCCAGCAGTTACGACAGGGTCTCGGGTAACTATGGCTACACCTTC. This chain uses TRBV6-5 with TRBJ1-2; 7 positions match TRBD1. CDR3 length equals 16 residues. With V trimmed by 2 bases and J by 1 base, 7 bases remained unmatched. Germline CDR1 and CDR2: MNHEY and SVGAGI.

This chain links TRBV27 with TRBJ2-1; TRBD2 agrees at 8 bases. Germline lookup yields CDR1 MNHEY and CDR2 SMNVEV (reference sequence). V gave up 7 bases and J gave up 8 bases; unmatched junction bases: 10. The CDR3 spans 14 residues. The CDR3 bases are TGTGCCAGCAATAAGCGGGGGACATTGGATGAGCAGTTCTTC. Protein sequence: CASNKRGTLDEQFF.

The V call is TRBV6-2 or TRBV6-3, the J call TRBJ2-7, with D possibly matching TRBD1 (6 bases). The CDR3 runs 13 residues. The ends were cut back, 5 bases at V and 3 bases at J, with 11 bases in the middle. CDR1 and CDR2 from the germline V gene are MNHEY and SVGEGT. The CDR3, as DNA: TGTGCCAGCAGTCTGACAGGTAGCTACGAGCAGTACTTC. This codes for CASSLTGSYEQYF.

The genes are TRBV2 and TRBJ1-6; 7 bases are a match to TRBD1. The CDR3 covers 14 residues. Germline loops: CDR1 SNHLY, CDR2 FYNNEI. Trimming at V came to 8 bases and at J to 8 bases, leaving 9 bases not matched to a gene. CDR3 nucleotide sequence: TGTGCCAGCGGGACCGGGACAGAATATTCACCCCTCCACTTT. Amino acid sequence: CASGTGTEYSPLHF.

The rearrangement links TRBV4-3 to TRBJ2-2; no definite D call. The CDR3 is 15 residues long. V dropped 0 bases and J dropped 1 base, with 6 bases sitting between them. Per germline, CDR1 LGHNA and CDR2 YSLEER. This CDR3 reads CASSQDPENTGELFF. The CDR3 DNA is TGCGCCAGCAGCCAAGACCCAGAGAACACCGGGGAGCTGTTTTTT.

The chain joins TRBV6-2 or TRBV6-3 to TRBJ1-2; 11 nucleotides agree with TRBD1. In germline, CDR1 is MNHEY, CDR2 SVGEGT. After removal of 6 bases from V and 8 bases from J, the junction contained 11 bases not matched to a gene. The CDR3 loop spans 15 amino acids. Here the CDR3 reads CASSSGQGAFGGYTF. CDR3 sequence (DNA): TGTGCCAGCAGCTCAGGACAGGGGGCATTCGGAGGCTACACCTTC.

CDR3 DNA sequence: TGTGCCAGCAGCTTAGTAGGTCCGGGGGCCCAGTACTTC. Protein: CASSLVGPGAQYF. The rearrangement links TRBV7-2 to TRBJ2-5, with D perhaps matching TRBD2 (6 bases). The CDR3 has 13 amino acids. Germline V CDR1 and CDR2: SGHTA, FQGNSA. V lost 1 base to trimming and J lost 9 bases, with 12 bases between them. Drawing the rest from reference TRBV7-2 and TRBJ2-5, the complete variable domain is GAGVSQSPSNKVTEKGKDVELRCDPISGHTALYWYRQSLGQGLEFLIYFQGNSAPDKSGLPSDRFSAERTGGSVSTLTIQRTQQEDSAVYLCASSLVGPGAQYFGPGTRLLVL.

V gene TRBV6-5 combines with J gene TRBJ1-4, with 11 positions matching TRBD1. Germline V CDR1 and CDR2: MNHEY, SVGAGI. Unmatched junction bases numbered 8, after V lost 6 bases and J lost 8 bases. This CDR3 has 15 residues. In DNA, the CDR3 is TGTGCCAGCAGGCCACCGGGACAGGGGGAAGAAAAACTGTTTTTT. Its translation: CASRPPGQGEEKLFF.

The chain uses TRBV7-2 and TRBJ2-1, with TRBD2 identical over 7 bases. The CDR3 loop spans 16 amino acids. Germline V gene sequence: CDR1 SGHTA, CDR2 FQGNSA. Trimming cost V 6 bases and J 0 bases; bases outside gene matches: 8. The CDR3 reads CASRERGSSSYNEQFF. CDR3 sequence (DNA): TGTGCCAGCAGGGAGCGGGGCTCAAGCTCCTACAATGAGCAGTTCTTC.

J is TRBJ1-4 and V is TRBV5-1; 7 bases line up with TRBD1. CDR3 length: 18 residues. V was pared by 4 bases and J by 8 bases, with 20 bases of the junction left unmatched. Germline V CDR1 and CDR2: SGHRS, YFSETQ. The CDR3 region has the DNA TGCGCCAGCAGCCTTGGAGGGACAGTCTTCCAACTTGGGGAAAAACTGTTTTTT. This translates into CASSLGGTVFQLGEKLFF.

The chain couples TRBV11-3 to TRBJ2-3; weak D call: TRBD1 (7 bases). CDR3 size: 11 residues. V was trimmed by 5 bases and J by 8 bases, leaving 8 bases between them. CDR1 SGHNT and CDR2 YENEEA come from the germline V gene. CDR3 amino acids: CASSQGGTQYF. Here the CDR3 DNA reads TGTGCCAGCAGCCAGGGGGGTACGCAGTATTTT.

To note about this clone: Other nucleotide sequences in the sample specify the same CDR3. V gene TRBV19 combines with J gene TRBJ1-5; perhaps TRBD1 as D (6 bases). This CDR3 has 15 residues. Germline CDR1 is LNHDA and CDR2 is SQIVND (reference sequence). Between the trimmed V and J ends, which lost 4 bases and 0 bases, there was a span of 10 bases. CDR3 coding DNA: TGTGCCAGTAGTACCGTAGGGGGTAGCAATCAGCCCCAGCATTTT. It codes for CASSTVGGSNQPQHF.